Listed here are 7 T cell receptor beta chains from one sample, sequenced in a study of blood T cells in healthy people across ages. For the second PCR, which ran for about 7 to 11 cycles, a sample-barcoded 5' primer and a J-beta primer mix were used. TCRdb re-analysed the 5' RACE reads in MiXCR, keeping a single row per CDR3 protein. The profile shows around 1,500,000 distinct CDR3 sequences, roughly 45% of them singletons. Sequences were obtained from blood. These receptors came from a woman aged 18-30 years in good health.

The V call is TRBV2, the J call TRBJ2-5; TRBD2 aligns across 16 bases. This CDR3 region has 16 residues. Germline CDR1 reads SNHLY; CDR2 reads FYNNEI. The junction had 5 bases not matched to a gene; V was cut back by 6 bases and J by 4 bases. Here the CDR3 DNA reads TGTGCCAGCAGGGGACTAGCGGGAGGGCCAACAGAGACCCAGTACTTC. Translation gives CASRGLAGGPTETQYF.

This chain joins TRBV20-1 and TRBJ2-1, with 7 positions matching TRBD1. The J segment lost 2 bases and the V segment lost 3 bases, leaving 10 bases of the junction unmatched. This CDR3 comprises 16 residues. Per the germline V gene, CDR1 is DFQATT and CDR2 is SNEGSKA (reference sequence). CDR3 amino acids: CSASKTGRITYNEQFF. The CDR3 DNA sequence: TGCAGTGCTAGTAAGACAGGGCGGATCACCTACAATGAGCAGTTCTTC.

This rearrangement joins TRBV27 to TRBJ2-3; weak D call: TRBD2 (5 bases). The V gene lost 1 base and the J gene lost 8 bases, with 16 bases spanning the gap. The CDR3 has 15 residues. In germline, CDR1 is MNHEY, CDR2 SMNVEV (reference sequence). Written as DNA, the CDR3 is TGTGCCAGCAGTTTATACCGGGGAAACCTTGGTACGCAGTATTTT. Protein sequence: CASSLYRGNLGTQYF.

The chain joins TRBV9 to TRBJ2-3; 11 nucleotides match TRBD2. This CDR3 is 19 amino acids long. Germline V gene lookup returns CDR1 SGDLS and CDR2 YYNGEE. V shed 2 bases and J 0 bases; nucleotides not matched to a gene: 11. The CDR3 loop is CASSVEGTSGKPSTDTQYF. CDR3 DNA sequence: TGTGCCAGCAGCGTGGAAGGGACTAGCGGAAAACCTAGCACAGATACGCAGTATTTT.

This clonotype has a handful of counts. The chain is built from TRBV28 and TRBJ2-5, with D perhaps matching TRBD1 (6 bases). V was shortened by 4 bases and J by 1 base, with 25 bases between the two germline ends. The CDR3 spans 19 residues. The V gene's germline CDR1 is MDHEN and CDR2 SYDVKM. The CDR3 protein is CASSSGVGATIDFQETQYF. As DNA, the CDR3 is TGTGCCAGCAGTTCTGGGGTGGGGGCGACTATAGACTTCCAAGAGACCCAGTACTTC.

This clonotype was recorded a few times. The gene calls are TRBV12-3 or TRBV12-4 and TRBJ2-5; D unclear. The CDR3 spans 16 residues. V lost 5 bases to trimming and J lost 1 base, with 17 bases between them. In DNA, the CDR3 is TGTGCCAGCAGTCCCAGGCCGAGGATTACCCAAGAGACCCAGTACTTC. Translated: CASSPRPRITQETQYF.

Note on this clonotype: This may stem from a read error, because a much larger clone lies one nucleotide away. This chain joins TRBV7-2 and TRBJ2-1; 9 nucleotides align to TRBD2. The last part of the DNA fits TRBJ2-7 better; the J call may be wrong. In germline, CDR1 is SGHTA, CDR2 FQGNSA. The CDR3 sequence is 15 residues long. The CDR3 protein is CASSTGTSSYNEQYF. In DNA form, the CDR3 reads TGTGCCAGCAGCACCGGGACTAGCTCCTACAATGAGCAGTACTTC.